The clone carrying this TCR beta chain was observed a few times. Its antigen is not identified. After removal of 3 bases from V and 5 bases from J, the junction contained 8 bases not matched to a gene. This CDR3 has 15 residues. Per the germline V gene, CDR1 is LGHDT and CDR2 is YNNKEL (reference sequence). TCRdb fed the RT-PCR reads into MiXCR, producing one record per CDR3 protein. Here the sample spans approximately 730,000 distinct CDR3 sequences, approximately 14% being singletons. The sample belongs to a study of response to subunit inactivated influenza vaccine. The study's findings and limits: It was suggested by the authors that few new T cells are recruited by each seasonal influenza vaccination.

The chain has TRBV3-1 and TRBJ2-7; TRBD1 agrees at 9 bases. The sample consisted of PBMCs from blood, taken less than 15 days before vaccination. This TCR was sampled from a man aged 50 or older who received an inactivated influenza vaccine. The CDR3 loop reads CASSQPGQGDDEQYF. In nucleotides, the CDR3 is TGTGCCAGCAGCCAGCCGGGACAGGGCGACGACGAGCAGTACTTC.